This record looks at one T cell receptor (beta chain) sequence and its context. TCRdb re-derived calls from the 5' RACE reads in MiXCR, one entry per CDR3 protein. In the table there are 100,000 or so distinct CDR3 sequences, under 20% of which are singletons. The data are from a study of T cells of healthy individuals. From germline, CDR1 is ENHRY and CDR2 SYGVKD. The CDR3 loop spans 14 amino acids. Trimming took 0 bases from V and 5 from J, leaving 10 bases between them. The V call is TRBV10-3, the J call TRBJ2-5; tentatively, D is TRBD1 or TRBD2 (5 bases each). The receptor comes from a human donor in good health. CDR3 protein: CAISESGPKETQYF. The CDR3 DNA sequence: TGTGCCATCAGTGAGTCGGGACCCAAGGAGACCCAGTACTTC.